The present TCR beta chain was sequenced within a study of blood T cell repertoires in COVID-19. V lost 2 bases and J lost 4, with 14 bases in between. The length of the CDR3 is 16 residues. Germline CDR1 reads SNHLY; CDR2 reads FYNNEI. Sequencing used immunoSEQ multiplex PCR; TCRdb keeps in-frame clones, though not all of them. The sample gives some 100,000 clones, 81% of which show up once; about 12% is in the top ten. The sample comprised peripheral blood. The chain employs TRBV2 and TRBJ2-2; D is perhaps TRBD1 (7 bases). The receptor was isolated from a human donor in a cohort sampled during active COVID-19. DNA for the CDR3: TGTGCCAGCAGTGAACTGGAGGGGGCGATCACCGGGGAGCTGTTTTTT. Amino acids: CASSELEGAITGELFF.